This note documents a single TCR beta chain sequence. Germline V lookup: CDR1 MNHNY, CDR2 SVGAGI (reference sequence). The CDR3 loop spans 14 amino acids. The V end was cut by 2 bases, the J end by 5 bases, with 13 bases between. The data derive from a study of pediatric ulcerative colitis. Using immunoSEQ multiplex PCR, the repertoire was profiled, and TCRdb retains in-frame clones only, with some absent. This sample has fewer than 40,000 clones, with 75% to 90% found just once. No immunosuppressive drugs were given to ulcerative colitis patients before diagnostic colonoscopy. Sequenced sample: blood. The chain couples TRBV6-6 to TRBJ2-7; possibly TRBD1 or TRBD2 for D (5 bases each). The sequence derives from a girl aged 10-17 years with moderate ulcerative colitis. Here the CDR3 DNA reads TGTGCCAGCAGTTACACGAGGGGTTCGCACGAGCAGTACTTC. Its translation: CASSYTRGSHEQYF.